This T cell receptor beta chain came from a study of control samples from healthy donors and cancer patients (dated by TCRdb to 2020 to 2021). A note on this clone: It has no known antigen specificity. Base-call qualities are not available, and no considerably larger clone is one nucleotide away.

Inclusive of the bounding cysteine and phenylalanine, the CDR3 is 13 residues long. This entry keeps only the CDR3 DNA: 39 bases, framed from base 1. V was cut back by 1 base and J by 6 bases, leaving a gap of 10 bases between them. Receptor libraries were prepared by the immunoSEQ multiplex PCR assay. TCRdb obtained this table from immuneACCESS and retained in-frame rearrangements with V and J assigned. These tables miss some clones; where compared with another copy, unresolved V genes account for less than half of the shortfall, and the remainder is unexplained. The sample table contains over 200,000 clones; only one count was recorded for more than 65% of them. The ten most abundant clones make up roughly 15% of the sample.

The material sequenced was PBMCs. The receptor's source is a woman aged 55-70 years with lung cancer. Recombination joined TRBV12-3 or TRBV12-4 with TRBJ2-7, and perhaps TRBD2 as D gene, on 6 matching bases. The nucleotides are TGTGCCAGCAGTTTAGGAGGGACTGTCGAGCAGTACTTC. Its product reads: CASSLGGTVEQYF.